A single sample is the source of the 23 T cell receptor beta chains below, sequenced in a study of shared clonotypes between healthy human individuals. The naive CD8 fraction comprised CD45RO-negative cells positively selected for CCR7 and excluded terminally differentiated effector memory CD45RA+ cells. Clones were read by immunoSEQ multiplex PCR, and TCRdb kept only the in-frame ones, dropping some. The sample has 760,000 or so clones, about 97% seen once. Sequencing used naive CD8+ T cells sorted from blood. The receptors shown here come from a man aged 25-45 years in good health.

The chain couples TRBV10-3 to TRBJ2-1; D is unclear. The germline V and J ends were trimmed by 2 bases and 5 bases, with 7 bases remaining between them. The length of the CDR3 is 13 residues. Germline values: CDR1 ENHRY, CDR2 SYGVKD. The CDR3, as DNA: TGTGCCATCAGTGAGGGCACTGACAATGAGCAGTTCTTC. Protein product: CAISEGTDNEQFF.

The chain employs TRBV6-5 and TRBJ2-3; D might be TRBD1 (6 bases). Germline CDR1 and CDR2: MNHEY and SVGAGI. V lost 2 bases, J lost 7 bases, and 7 bases lay in between. This CDR3 is built from 12 residues. CDR3 DNA: TGTGCCAGCAGTTACGACAGGCATACGCAGTATTTT. It encodes CASSYDRHTQYF.

The chain has TRBV6-6 and TRBJ2-1; no reliable D call. This CDR3 contains 11 residues. The ends were cut back, 2 bases at V and 8 bases at J, with 4 bases in the middle. Germline V gene lookup returns CDR1 MNHNY and CDR2 SVGAGI (reference sequence). The CDR3 is CASSYNYEQFF. Written as DNA, the CDR3 is TGTGCCAGCAGTTACAATTATGAGCAGTTCTTC.

Of note for this clone: Other DNA sequences in this specimen translate into the identical CDR3. CDR3 DNA sequence: TGTGCCAGCAGTTTATTTGGTCGGGAGCAGTACTTC. Translation: CASSLFGREQYF. V gene TRBV27 combines with J gene TRBJ2-7, with D unclear. The CDR3 spans 12 residues. Trimming took 1 base from V and 7 from J, leaving 8 bases between them. CDR1 is MNHEY, CDR2 SMNVEV, per germline (reference sequence).

The chain carries TRBV2 and TRBJ2-7, with TRBD1 matching over 7 bases. The V segment lost 5 bases and the J segment 1 base; nucleotides outside the gene matches: 5. The CDR3 loop spans 14 amino acids. CDR1 is SNHLY and CDR2 is FYNNEI in the germline V gene. The CDR3 region is CASSTGTASYEQYF. CDR3 coding DNA: TGTGCCAGCAGTACCGGGACAGCTTCCTACGAGCAGTACTTC.

CDR3 protein: CASSEFPQTSTDTQYF. CDR3 coding DNA: TGCGCCAGCAGTGAGTTCCCTCAAACTAGCACAGATACGCAGTATTTT. The chain uses TRBV10-1 and TRBJ2-3; no reliable D call. The germline CDR1 and CDR2 sequences are WNHNN and SYGVQD (reference sequence). The V gene lost 1 base and the J gene lost 0 bases, with 11 bases spanning the gap. The CDR3 is made up of 16 amino acids.

This chain uses TRBV7-8 with TRBJ2-5; D is possibly TRBD1 (5 bases). The V gene lost 5 bases and the J gene lost 2 bases, with 12 bases spanning the gap. In germline, CDR1 is SGHVS, CDR2 FQNEAQ. The CDR3 contains 14 residues. As DNA, the CDR3 is TGTGCCAGCAGCGACCTTGACAGACAAGAGACCCAGTACTTC. This codes for CASSDLDRQETQYF.

This clone was recorded only once. Other nucleotide sequences from this sample produce the same CDR3. The chain uses TRBV6-5 and TRBJ2-2; no firm D call. The CDR3 covers 12 residues. V was cut by 6 bases and J by 4 bases, with 6 bases left in between. Per the germline V gene, CDR1 is MNHEY and CDR2 is SVGAGI. As DNA, the CDR3 is TGTGCCAGCAGCCCCCTCACCGGGGAGCTGTTTTTT. Translated, it gives CASSPLTGELFF.

J is TRBJ2-7 and V is TRBV7-9; D may be TRBD1 or TRBD2 (5 bases each). The V end was cut by 5 bases, the J end by 7 bases, with 12 bases between. Germline V gene lookup returns CDR1 SEHNR and CDR2 FQNEAQ (reference sequence). The CDR3 is 12 amino acids. The CDR3 nucleotides read TGTGCCAGCAGCCCATTGGGGGTGGAGCAGTACTTC. Residues: CASSPLGVEQYF.

This chain joins TRBV18 and TRBJ1-4; TRBD1 aligns across 10 bases. The CDR3 has 14 amino acids. CDR1 is KGHSH and CDR2 is LQKENI in the germline V gene. With 3 bases clipped from V and 8 bases from J, the junction kept 3 bases outside the gene matches. The CDR3 DNA reads TGTGCCAGCTCACCGACAGGGGGCACAGAAAAACTGTTTTTT. Translation: CASSPTGGTEKLFF. Combining the CDR3 with reference TRBV18 and TRBJ1-4 gives the whole variable domain NAGVMQNPRHLVRRRGQEARLRCSPMKGHSHVYWYRQLPEEGLKFMVYLQKENIIDESGMPKERFSAEFPKEGPSILRIQQVVRGDSAAYFCASSPTGGTEKLFFGSGTQLSVL.

The chain joins TRBV4-3 to TRBJ2-7; TRBD1 matches at 8 bases. The germline gives CDR1 LGHNA, CDR2 YSLEER. This CDR3 has 15 residues. The V gene end was trimmed by 0 bases and the J gene end by 4 bases; junction bases not matched to a gene: 5. Here the CDR3 reads CASSQDATGVYEQYF. CDR3 coding DNA: TGCGCCAGCAGCCAAGACGCGACAGGGGTGTACGAGCAGTACTTC.

This clone was picked up one time. The rearrangement links TRBV4-3 to TRBJ2-1, with TRBD2 as a possible D gene (6 bases). Germline V gene data show CDR1 as LGHNA and CDR2 as YSLEER. The V end was cut by 0 bases, the J end by 4 bases, with 10 bases between. CDR3 length equals 15 residues. This CDR3 is CASSQESGPYNEQFF. In nucleotides, the CDR3 is TGCGCCAGCAGCCAAGAAAGCGGGCCGTACAATGAGCAGTTCTTC.

This sequence joins TRBV7-2 and TRBJ2-7, with D possibly being TRBD2 (6 bases). From germline, CDR1 is SGHTA and CDR2 FQGNSA. The CDR3 totals 17 residues. Trimming removed 1 base from V and 0 bases from J, with 16 bases in between. CDR3 region: CASSLESLAESSYEQYF. The CDR3 DNA is TGTGCCAGCAGCTTAGAGTCCTTAGCGGAAAGCTCCTACGAGCAGTACTTC.

On this clone: Other DNA sequences from this sample encode an identical CDR3 as well. The rearrangement uses TRBV5-6 and TRBJ2-1; the match to TRBD1 covers 8 bases. The trim removed 5 bases at V and 0 bases at J, leaving 4 bases unmatched. This CDR3 is built from 15 residues. Germline CDR1 and CDR2: SGHDT and YYEEEE. The CDR3 bases are TGTGCCAGCAGTCTAGGGACAGGCTCCTACAATGAGCAGTTCTTC. Translating gives CASSLGTGSYNEQFF.

In this sample, this clone turned up once. This chain joins TRBV25-1 and TRBJ2-1, with a tentative D call TRBD2 (6 bases). The CDR3 contains 13 residues. Per germline, CDR1 MGHDK and CDR2 SYGVNS. V lost 3 bases and J lost 4, with 7 bases in between. The CDR3 DNA is TGTGCCAGCAGTGACGCGGGATACAATGAGCAGTTCTTC. Translating it yields CASSDAGYNEQFF.

The rearrangement uses TRBV5-1 and TRBJ1-3, with TRBD1 as a possible D gene (5 bases). This CDR3 comprises 18 residues. Germline values: CDR1 SGHRS, CDR2 YFSETQ. Deletions cut 4 bases from V and 0 bases from J, with 20 bases between. This CDR3 is CASSPLLRDSRSGNTIYF. In DNA, the CDR3 is TGCGCCAGCAGCCCCCTACTCCGAGACAGCCGCTCTGGAAACACCATATATTTT.

This clone was seen a single time. V gene TRBV7-9 combines with J gene TRBJ2-7; 10 bases match TRBD2. CDR1 and CDR2 (germline): SEHNR, FQNEAQ (reference sequence). Germline trimming cut 5 bases from V and 0 bases from J; bases unmatched to any gene: 4. The CDR3 is 15 residues long. CDR3 nucleotides: TGTGCCAGCAGCCCCGGGACTAGCGACTCCTACGAGCAGTACTTC. Translating gives CASSPGTSDSYEQYF.

The V call is TRBV7-9, the J call TRBJ2-1; 10 bases are a match to TRBD2. V shed 2 bases, J shed 7 bases, and the junction held 8 bases outside the gene matches. The CDR3 is 16 amino acids. Germline CDR1 SEHNR, CDR2 FQNEAQ (reference sequence). The CDR3 spells CASSLRTSGEGNEQFF. The CDR3 DNA is TGTGCCAGCAGCTTAAGAACTAGCGGGGAGGGAAATGAGCAGTTCTTC.

This clone came up once. The chain is built from TRBV6-5 and TRBJ1-4; possible D gene TRBD1, 5 bases. With 5 bases removed from V and 2 bases from J, the gap between germline ends came to 9 bases. Germline V gives CDR1 MNHEY, CDR2 SVGAGI. The CDR3 has 14 residues. The CDR3 here is CASSGGPTNEKLFF. CDR3 DNA: TGTGCCAGCAGTGGGGGACCGACTAATGAAAAACTGTTTTTT.

This clone is a singleton in its sample. This chain links TRBV29-1 with TRBJ2-7; D is tentatively TRBD1 or TRBD2 (6 bases each). Trimming pared 2 bases from V and 2 bases from J, leaving 16 bases between. Germline V gene data show CDR1 as SQVTM and CDR2 as ANQGSEA. The CDR3 contains 15 residues. The CDR3 DNA follows: TGCAGCGTTGAATTGGCTTCGGGGGCCCCCTACGAGCAGTACTTC. This encodes CSVELASGAPYEQYF.

This clone was recorded a few times. This chain joins TRBV5-4 and TRBJ1-1; 7 nucleotides line up with TRBD1. CDR3 size: 13 residues. Germline V gene sequence: CDR1 SGHNT, CDR2 YYREEE (reference sequence). V trimming: 4 bases; J trimming: 7 bases; junction bases outside the gene matches: 7. CDR3 region: CASSPTGWGEAFF. CDR3 coding DNA: TGTGCCAGCAGCCCGACAGGGTGGGGTGAAGCTTTCTTT.

The chain links TRBV5-6 to TRBJ2-7; D tentatively reads TRBD1 or TRBD2 (5 bases each). Germline V CDR1 and CDR2: SGHDT, YYEEEE. The CDR3 has 13 amino acids. V lost 3 bases and J 3 bases, leaving 10 bases between the germline ends. The CDR3 sequence: CASSYGTFYEQYF. The CDR3 bases are TGTGCCAGCAGCTACGGGACCTTCTACGAGCAGTACTTC.

This chain connects TRBV7-9 to TRBJ2-1; no clear D gene. The CDR3 covers 12 residues. V was trimmed by 5 bases and J by 8 bases, leaving 10 bases between them. Germline V gene lookup returns CDR1 SEHNR and CDR2 FQNEAQ (reference sequence). The CDR3 DNA follows: TGTGCCAGCAGCGGCCGGACCTATGAGCAGTTCTTC. It translates to CASSGRTYEQFF.